The rows below give T cell receptor beta chains drawn from one sample of a study of CD8 T cells in ankylosing spondylitis. From the 5' RACE reads, TCRdb called clonotypes with MiXCR, one entry per CDR3 protein. The sample lists around 770,000 distinct CDR3 sequences, about 12% seen once, with approximately 0.46% in the top ten. Sequences were obtained from blood, either unsorted or a sorted T cell fraction (not recorded which). Receptor source: a male donor with ankylosing spondylitis. The CDR3 runs from the conserved cysteine through the conserved F or W. The D gene is left open where the match is weak. Only some rows state a clone size, as once, few, many or a class for expanded clones.

j_gene | v_gene | d_gene | abundance | CDR3aa | CDR3nt
TRBJ2-7 | TRBV6-5 | . | few | CASSYSGGIPRQYF | TGTGCCAGCAGTTACTCAGGAGGGATCCCGCGACAGTACTTC
TRBJ2-7 | TRBV7-9 | . | few | CASSPVGRSSYEQYF | TGTGCCAGCAGCCCCGTAGGGCGTAGCTCCTACGAGCAGTACTTC
TRBJ2-3 | TRBV24-1 | . | . | CATSDPGPSSTDTQYF | TGTGCCACCAGTGACCCGGGGCCCTCTAGCACAGATACGCAGTATTTT
TRBJ2-3 | TRBV4-3 | TRBD2 | few | CASSQAPSGIADTQYF | TGCGCCAGCAGCCAAGCCCCTAGCGGGATCGCAGATACGCAGTATTTT
TRBJ1-1 | TRBV18 | . | few | CASSPRRDLEAFF | TGTGCCAGCTCACCCCGAAGAGATCTTGAAGCTTTCTTT
TRBJ2-1 | TRBV20-1 | . | . | CSARDGGPSSYNEQFF | TGCAGTGCTAGAGATGGCGGACCTAGCTCCTACAATGAGCAGTTCTTC
TRBJ1-5 | TRBV15 | . | few | CATSRRGQGNQPQHF | TGTGCCACCAGCAGGCGGGGACAAGGAAATCAGCCCCAGCATTTT
TRBJ2-3 | TRBV20-1 | . | . | CSASHRGDTQYF | TGCAGTGCTAGCCACCGGGGAGATACGCAGTATTTT
TRBJ2-1 | TRBV29-1 | TRBD2 | many | CSVEHWAGDNEQFF | TGCAGCGTTGAGCATTGGGCGGGAGATAATGAGCAGTTCTTC
TRBJ2-1 | TRBV20-1 | TRBD2 | few | CSAGPGTRSAQFF | TGCAGTGCTGGCCCGGGGACTAGATCGGCGCAGTTCTTC
TRBJ1-2 | TRBV6-1 | . | . | CASSRTLLDGYTF | TGTGCCAGCAGCCGGACTCTATTGGATGGCTACACCTTC
TRBJ1-4 | TRBV15 | . | . | CATSSRLEKLFF | TGTGCCACCAGCAGCCGACTTGAAAAACTGTTTTTT
TRBJ2-1 | TRBV20-1 | . | few | CSAPSRRETGRQNEQFF | TGCAGTGCCCCCTCACGTCGGGAGACAGGGCGTCAGAATGAGCAGTTCTTC
TRBJ2-7 | TRBV20-1 | TRBD2 | . | CSAYPGLAVSEQYF | TGCAGTGCTTATCCGGGACTAGCGGTCTCCGAGCAGTACTTC
TRBJ1-2 | TRBV6-1 | TRBD1 | few | CASSESPGQGVRGYTF | TGTGCCAGCAGCGAATCGCCGGGACAGGGGGTCCGAGGCTACACCTTC
TRBJ2-1 | TRBV18 | TRBD2 | . | CASSPVLARKYNEQFF | TGTGCCAGCTCACCGGTACTAGCGAGAAAATACAATGAGCAGTTCTTC
TRBJ2-3 | TRBV5-1 | TRBD2 | . | CASAGEGTDTQYF | TGCGCCAGCGCGGGAGAAGGTACAGATACGCAGTATTTT
TRBJ2-7 | TRBV20-1 | . | few | CSAGEIGVGEQYF | TGCAGTGCGGGGGAAATAGGGGTGGGGGAGCAGTACTTC
TRBJ1-5 | TRBV4-3 | . | few | CASSQALVQPQHF | TGCGCCAGCAGCCAGGCTCTTGTGCAGCCCCAGCATTTT
TRBJ2-1 | TRBV28 | . | few | CASRLTRQTDHNEQFF | TGTGCCAGCAGGCTTACCCGACAGACGGACCACAATGAGCAGTTCTTC
TRBJ1-2 | TRBV5-1 | . | . | CASSPLPGGPGGYTF | TGCGCCAGCAGCCCCCTCCCCGGAGGACCTGGGGGCTACACCTTC
TRBJ1-2 | TRBV25-1 | . | many | CASSEWGADGYTF | TGTGCCAGCAGTGAATGGGGGGCGGATGGCTACACCTTC
TRBJ2-7 | TRBV12-3/TRBV12-4 | . | . | CASSFGSKGSEQYF | TGTGCCAGCAGTTTCGGCAGCAAAGGGTCCGAGCAGTACTTC
TRBJ2-3 | TRBV12-3/TRBV12-4 | . | many | CASGPSTDTQYF | TGTGCCAGCGGACCTAGCACAGATACGCAGTATTTT
TRBJ2-2 | TRBV24-1 | . | few | CATSDLAGTQTNTGELFF | TGTGCCACCAGTGATTTGGCGGGCACGCAGACGAACACCGGGGAGCTGTTTTTT
TRBJ1-2 | TRBV29-1 | . | . | CSVILTGVRVYTF | TGCAGCGTCATATTGACTGGTGTGAGGGTCTACACCTTC
TRBJ2-1 | TRBV9 | TRBD2 | few | CASSVALLADYNEQFF | TGTGCCAGCAGCGTAGCTCTACTAGCGGACTACAATGAGCAGTTCTTC
TRBJ1-1 | TRBV6-2/TRBV6-3 | . | few | CASESPPRALNTEAFF | TGTGCCAGCGAAAGCCCACCGAGGGCCCTGAACACTGAAGCTTTCTTT
TRBJ2-3 | TRBV15 | . | once | CATSPSRPSTDTQYF | TGTGCCACCAGCCCGTCTCGACCAAGCACAGATACGCAGTATTTT
TRBJ2-1 | TRBV6-2/TRBV6-3 | . | many | CASTHRAHEQFF | TGTGCCAGCACCCACAGGGCACATGAGCAGTTCTTC
TRBJ2-7 | TRBV6-2/TRBV6-3 | TRBD2 | . | CATRTSGGTYEQYF | TGTGCCACACGGACTAGCGGGGGTACCTACGAGCAGTACTTC
TRBJ1-5 | TRBV6-2/TRBV6-3 | . | many | CASSDRSEYQPQHF | TGTGCCAGCAGCGACAGGTCGGAATATCAGCCCCAGCATTTT
TRBJ1-3 | TRBV28 | . | . | CASSRPGGSGNTIYF | TGTGCCAGCAGTAGGCCGGGGGGCTCTGGAAACACCATATATTTT
TRBJ1-5 | TRBV12-3/TRBV12-4 | . | few | CASRSGLLNQPQHF | TGTGCCAGCAGGTCGGGACTCCTCAATCAGCCCCAGCATTTT
TRBJ1-5 | TRBV2 | . | few | CASSEERSQPQHF | TGTGCCAGCAGTGAAGAGCGCTCCCAGCCCCAGCATTTT
TRBJ1-4 | TRBV9 | . | . | CASSAQENEKLFF | TGTGCCAGCAGCGCACAGGAGAATGAAAAACTGTTTTTT
TRBJ1-1 | TRBV18 | . | few | CASSLRPEYTEAFF | TGTGCCAGCTCACTGAGGCCTGAGTACACTGAAGCTTTCTTT
TRBJ1-5 | TRBV20-1 | . | . | CSAGVGNQPQHF | TGCAGTGCTGGGGTGGGGAATCAGCCCCAGCATTTT
TRBJ2-1 | TRBV5-1 | TRBD2 | . | CASSPYRGGVNEQFF | TGCGCCAGCAGCCCGTATCGGGGAGGGGTCAATGAGCAGTTCTTC
TRBJ2-1 | TRBV29-1 | TRBD2 | few | CSAETRGGSYNEQFF | TGCAGCGCCGAAACGCGGGGGGGCTCCTACAATGAGCAGTTCTTC
TRBJ2-1 | TRBV5-6 | TRBD2 | . | CASSFFSWGGHNEQFF | TGTGCCAGCAGCTTCTTTTCGTGGGGGGGTCACAATGAGCAGTTCTTC
TRBJ2-7 | TRBV12-3/TRBV12-4 | . | many | CASSREYEQYF | TGTGCCAGCAGTCGGGAATACGAGCAGTACTTC
TRBJ1-1 | TRBV6-1 | . | . | CASSQAAGNTEAFF | TGTGCCAGCAGTCAAGCCGCCGGGAACACTGAAGCTTTCTTT
TRBJ2-3 | TRBV20-1 | TRBD2 | few | CSANLAGGGSTDTQYF | TGCAGTGCTAATCTAGCGGGAGGAGGTAGCACAGATACGCAGTATTTT